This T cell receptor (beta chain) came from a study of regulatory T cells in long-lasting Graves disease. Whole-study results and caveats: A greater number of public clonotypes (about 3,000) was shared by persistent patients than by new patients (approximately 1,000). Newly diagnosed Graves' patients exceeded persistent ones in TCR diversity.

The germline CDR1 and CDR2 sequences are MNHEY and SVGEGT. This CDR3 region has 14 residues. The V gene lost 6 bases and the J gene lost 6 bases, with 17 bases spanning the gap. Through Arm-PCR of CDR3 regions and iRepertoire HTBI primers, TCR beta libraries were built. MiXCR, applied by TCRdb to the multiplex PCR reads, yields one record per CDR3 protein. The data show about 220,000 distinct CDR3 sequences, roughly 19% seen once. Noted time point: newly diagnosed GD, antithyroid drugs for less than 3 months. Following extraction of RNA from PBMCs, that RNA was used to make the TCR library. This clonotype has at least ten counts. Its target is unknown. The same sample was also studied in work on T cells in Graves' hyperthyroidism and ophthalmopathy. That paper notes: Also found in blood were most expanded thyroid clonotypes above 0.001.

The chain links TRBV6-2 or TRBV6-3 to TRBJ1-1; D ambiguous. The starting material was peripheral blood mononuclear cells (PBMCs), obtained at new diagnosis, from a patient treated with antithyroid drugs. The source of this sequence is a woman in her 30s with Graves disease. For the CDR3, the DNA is TGTGCCAGCAGCCACGGATTAGTGCGGGCTGAAGCTTTCTTT. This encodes CASSHGLVRAEAFF.